The clone carrying this T cell receptor (beta chain) was recorded once. V gave up 8 bases and J gave up 4 bases, with 20 bases separating them. The CDR3 length is 15 residues. The germline gives CDR1 MNHEY, CDR2 SVGEGT. This entry comes from a study of early T cells in non-severe SARS-CoV-2 infection. TCRdb processed the 5' RACE reads anew with MiXCR; each CDR3 protein has one entry. The repertoire holds just under 60,000 distinct CDR3 sequences, with around 8.9% as singletons. This TCR was recovered from an adult who was a healthcare worker with PCR-confirmed SARS-CoV-2 infection or an uninfected control (not recorded which). This chain links TRBV6-2 or TRBV6-3 with TRBJ1-1, with D possibly being TRBD1 (5 bases). The sequencing input was whole blood. CDR3 sequence: CASVHYGGQGTEAFF. The DNA of the CDR3 is TGTGCCAGCGTCCACTACGGCGGCCAGGGCACTGAAGCTTTCTTT.